These T cell receptor beta chains were read from a single sample in a study of T-cell memory formation after mild COVID-19. TCRdb used MiXCR to reprocess the 5' RACE reads, holding one entry per CDR3 protein. Of 180,000 or so distinct CDR3 sequences listed, more than 9% are singletons. Material: PBMCs or a T cell subset sorted from them (not recorded which). The origin of the receptors is a man in his late teens or twenties who had mild COVID-19 (a few samples of this study predate the infection). Cell type and time point are not known. CDR3s include the opening cysteine and the closing phenylalanine or tryptophan. The D gene is left open where the match is weak. Some rows mark clone size as missing; the rest say once, few, many or name a class of expanded clone.

CDR3 DNA | CDR3 protein | D gene | clone size | J gene | V gene
TGTGCCAGCAGTAAAGGGGGGGATAATGAAAAACTGTTTTTT | CASSKGGDNEKLFF | . | . | TRBJ1-4 | TRBV6-6
TGTGCCAGCAGCGTAGTGGGCGCAGGTACTGGAAACACCATATATTTT | CASSVVGAGTGNTIYF | . | . | TRBJ1-3 | TRBV9
TGTGCCAGCAGCCGTCTTAGGGGGTCCGGGGAGCTGTTTTTT | CASSRLRGSGELFF | . | . | TRBJ2-2 | TRBV9
TGTGCCAGCAGCTTAGTCGGGGGCAGGTCCCAAGAGACCCAGTACTTC | CASSLVGGRSQETQYF | . | many | TRBJ2-5 | TRBV7-2
TGTGCCAGCAGCGATGGACAGTTCCTCGCTAATGAAAAACTGTTTTTT | CASSDGQFLANEKLFF | . | . | TRBJ1-4 | TRBV12-3/TRBV12-4
TGTGCCAGCGGCTGGAAATTCCAGGGCGCCCAGCCCCAGCATTTT | CASGWKFQGAQPQHF | . | few | TRBJ1-5 | TRBV6-1
TGTGCCACCAGTGATGATAACAATCAGCCCCAGCATTTT | CATSDDNNQPQHF | . | few | TRBJ1-5 | TRBV24-1
TGCAGCGTTGGGGCAGGACAGGTCTCCTACGAGCAGTACTTC | CSVGAGQVSYEQYF | TRBD1 | few | TRBJ2-7 | TRBV29-1
TGTGCCAGCAGCCCCGGAGGGGCCAACGCCTATAATTCACCCCTCCACTTT | CASSPGGANAYNSPLHF | . | many | TRBJ1-6 | TRBV7-9
TGCAGTGCTAGAGAGGGGGCTAATGAAAAACTGTTTTTT | CSAREGANEKLFF | . | . | TRBJ1-4 | TRBV20-1
TGTGCCAGCAGCTTATTAGGGGCAGGGGTGAGCGAGACCCAGTACTTC | CASSLLGAGVSETQYF | . | . | TRBJ2-5 | TRBV7-2
TGTGCCAGCAGCCAAGATCAGAGACAGGAGAACACTGAAGCTTTCTTT | CASSQDQRQENTEAFF | . | few | TRBJ1-1 | TRBV4-2
TGCGCCAGCAGCTTGGACCTACTAGCGGGGGGAAATACGCAGTATTTT | CASSLDLLAGGNTQYF | TRBD2 | . | TRBJ2-3 | TRBV5-1
TGTGCCAGCAGCTTAGGGACAGGGCTCTATGGCTACACCTTC | CASSLGTGLYGYTF | TRBD1 | . | TRBJ1-2 | TRBV7-2
TGCGCCAGCAGCGGGACTCCCGCGCAAGAGACCCAGTACTTC | CASSGTPAQETQYF | . | many | TRBJ2-5 | TRBV5-1
TGTGCCAGCAGCTTATCGAATTCTGGTGAAAAACTGTTTTTT | CASSLSNSGEKLFF | . | many | TRBJ1-4 | TRBV7-2
TGTGCCAGCAGACACGACAGGGTTCAAGAGACCCAGTACTTC | CASRHDRVQETQYF | TRBD1 | . | TRBJ2-5 | TRBV7-9
TGCGCCAGCAGCTTGGTATGGGAGACCGGGGAGCTGTTTTTT | CASSLVWETGELFF | . | few | TRBJ2-2 | TRBV5-1
TGTGCCAGCAGCGGACAGTTTACTAATTCACCCCTCCACTTT | CASSGQFTNSPLHF | . | few | TRBJ1-6 | TRBV6-1
TGTGCCAGCAGCTTAGGGCAGGGGGCTTCAGATTGGGAGCAGTACTTC | CASSLGQGASDWEQYF | TRBD1 | few | TRBJ2-7 | TRBV7-9
TGTGCCAGCAGCTTATTCTTACAGGGGTCCGGCGGGGAGCTGTTTTTT | CASSLFLQGSGGELFF | TRBD1 | few | TRBJ2-2 | TRBV7-2
TGTGCCAGCAGCTGGAGGTTGTACAGGGCTAATGAGCAGTTCTTC | CASSWRLYRANEQFF | . | . | TRBJ2-1 | TRBV7-2